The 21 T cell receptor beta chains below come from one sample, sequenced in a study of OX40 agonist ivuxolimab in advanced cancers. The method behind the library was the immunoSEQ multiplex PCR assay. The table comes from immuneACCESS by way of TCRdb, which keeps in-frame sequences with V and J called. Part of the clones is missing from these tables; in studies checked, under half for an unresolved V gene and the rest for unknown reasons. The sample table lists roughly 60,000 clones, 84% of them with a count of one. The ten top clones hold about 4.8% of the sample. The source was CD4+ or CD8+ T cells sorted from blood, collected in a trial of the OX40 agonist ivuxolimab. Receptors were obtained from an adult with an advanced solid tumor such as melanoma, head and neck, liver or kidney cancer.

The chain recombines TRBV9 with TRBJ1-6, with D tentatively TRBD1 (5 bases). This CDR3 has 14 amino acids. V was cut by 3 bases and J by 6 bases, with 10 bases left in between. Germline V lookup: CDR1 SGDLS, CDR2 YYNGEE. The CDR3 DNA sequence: TGTGCCAGCAGCGCCGGGACCTCTAATTCACCCCTCCACTTT. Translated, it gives CASSAGTSNSPLHF.

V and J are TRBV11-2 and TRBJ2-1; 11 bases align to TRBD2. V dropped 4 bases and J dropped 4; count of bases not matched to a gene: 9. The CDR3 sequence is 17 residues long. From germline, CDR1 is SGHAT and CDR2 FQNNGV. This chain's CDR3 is CASSSHPGTSGYNEQFF. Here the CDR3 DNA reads TGTGCCAGCAGCTCCCACCCCGGGACTAGCGGATACAATGAGCAGTTCTTC. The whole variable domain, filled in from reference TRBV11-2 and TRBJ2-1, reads EAGVAQSPRYKIIEKRQSVAFWCNPISGHATLYWYQQILGQGPKLLIQFQNNGVVDDSQLPKDRFSAERLKGVDSTLKIQPAKLEDSAVYLCASSSHPGTSGYNEQFFGPGTRLTVL.

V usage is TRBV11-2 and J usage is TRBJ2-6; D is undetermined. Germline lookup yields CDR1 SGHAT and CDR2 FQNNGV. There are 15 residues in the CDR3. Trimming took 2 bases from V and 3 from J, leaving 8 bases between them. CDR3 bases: TGTGCCAGCAGCTTATCGTCAGGTGGGGCCAACGTCCTGACTTTC. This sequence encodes CASSLSSGGANVLTF.

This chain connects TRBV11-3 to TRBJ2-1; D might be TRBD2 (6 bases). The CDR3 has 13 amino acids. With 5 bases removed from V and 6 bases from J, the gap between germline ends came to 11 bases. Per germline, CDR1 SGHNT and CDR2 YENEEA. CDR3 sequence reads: CASSLGTVNEQFF. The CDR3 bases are TGTGCCAGCAGCCTCGGGACTGTCAATGAGCAGTTCTTC.

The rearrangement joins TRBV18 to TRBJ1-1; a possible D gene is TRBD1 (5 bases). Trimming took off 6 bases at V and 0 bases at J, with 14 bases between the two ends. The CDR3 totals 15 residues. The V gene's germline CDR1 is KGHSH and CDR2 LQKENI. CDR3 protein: CASSADTGMNTEAFF. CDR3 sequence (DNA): TGTGCCAGCTCTGCCGACACAGGTATGAACACTGAAGCTTTCTTT. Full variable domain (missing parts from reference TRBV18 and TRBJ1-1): NAGVMQNPRHLVRRRGQEARLRCSPMKGHSHVYWYRQLPEEGLKFMVYLQKENIIDESGMPKERFSAEFPKEGPSILRIQQVVRGDSAAYFCASSADTGMNTEAFFGQGTRLTVV.

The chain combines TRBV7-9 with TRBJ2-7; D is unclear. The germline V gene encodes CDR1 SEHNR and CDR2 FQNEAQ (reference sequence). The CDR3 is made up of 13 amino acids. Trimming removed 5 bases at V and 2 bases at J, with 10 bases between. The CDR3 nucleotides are TGTGCCAGCAGCCAATCAAAAACCTACGAGCAGTACTTC. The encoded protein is CASSQSKTYEQYF.

CDR3: CASSLGGAVGNTIYF. DNA for the CDR3: TGTGCCAGCAGTCTGGGGGGGGCGGTAGGAAACACCATATATTTT. The chain carries TRBV28 and TRBJ1-3; D is perhaps TRBD1 (6 bases). CDR1 and CDR2 from the germline V gene are MDHEN and SYDVKM. With 5 bases removed from V and 4 bases from J, the gap between germline ends came to 15 bases. This CDR3 contains 15 residues.

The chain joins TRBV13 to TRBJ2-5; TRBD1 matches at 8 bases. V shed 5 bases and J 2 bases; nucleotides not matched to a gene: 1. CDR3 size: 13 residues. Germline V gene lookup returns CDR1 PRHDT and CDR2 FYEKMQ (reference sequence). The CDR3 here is CASSRTGQETQYF. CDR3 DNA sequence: TGTGCCAGCAGCAGGACAGGGCAAGAGACCCAGTACTTC.

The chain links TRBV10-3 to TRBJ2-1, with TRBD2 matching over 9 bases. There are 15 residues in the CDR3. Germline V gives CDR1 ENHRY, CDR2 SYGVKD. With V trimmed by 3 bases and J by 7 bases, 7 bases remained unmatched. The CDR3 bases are TGTGCCATCAGTGACGGTAGCGGGAGTGGGAATGAGCAGTTCTTC. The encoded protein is CAISDGSGSGNEQFF.

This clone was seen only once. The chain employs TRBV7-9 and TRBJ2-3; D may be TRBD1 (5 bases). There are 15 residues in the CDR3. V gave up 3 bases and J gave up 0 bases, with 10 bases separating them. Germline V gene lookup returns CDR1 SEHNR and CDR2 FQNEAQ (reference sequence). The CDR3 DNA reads TGTGCCAGCAGCTTGGACAACCCTAGCACAGATACGCAGTATTTT. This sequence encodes CASSLDNPSTDTQYF.

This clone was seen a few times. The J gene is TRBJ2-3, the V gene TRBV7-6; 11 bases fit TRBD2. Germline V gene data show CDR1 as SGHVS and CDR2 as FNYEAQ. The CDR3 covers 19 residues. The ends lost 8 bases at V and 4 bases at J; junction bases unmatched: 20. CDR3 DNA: TGTGCCAGCCGCCCTAACCCGGGGGCTAGCGGGGGGAGGGCAGATACGCAGTATTTT. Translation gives CASRPNPGASGGRADTQYF.

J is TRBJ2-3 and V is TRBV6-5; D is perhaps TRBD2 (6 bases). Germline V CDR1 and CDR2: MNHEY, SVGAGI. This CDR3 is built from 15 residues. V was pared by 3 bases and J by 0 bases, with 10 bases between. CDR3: CASSYREPSTDTQYF. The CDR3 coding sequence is TGTGCCAGCAGTTATCGGGAGCCAAGCACAGATACGCAGTATTTT.

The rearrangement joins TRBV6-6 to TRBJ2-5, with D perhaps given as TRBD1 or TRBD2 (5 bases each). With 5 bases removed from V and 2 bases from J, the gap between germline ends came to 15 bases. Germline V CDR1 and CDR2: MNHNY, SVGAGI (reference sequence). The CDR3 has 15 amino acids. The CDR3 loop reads CASSDSGKKQETQYF. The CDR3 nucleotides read TGTGCCAGCAGTGACAGCGGCAAAAAACAAGAGACCCAGTACTTC.

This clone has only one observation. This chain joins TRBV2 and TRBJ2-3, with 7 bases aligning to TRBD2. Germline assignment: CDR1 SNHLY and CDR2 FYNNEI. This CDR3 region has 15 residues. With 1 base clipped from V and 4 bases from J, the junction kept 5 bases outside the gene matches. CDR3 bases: TGTGCCAGCAGTGAAGGGTCAGGGAGGGCAGATACGCAGTATTTT. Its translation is CASSEGSGRADTQYF.

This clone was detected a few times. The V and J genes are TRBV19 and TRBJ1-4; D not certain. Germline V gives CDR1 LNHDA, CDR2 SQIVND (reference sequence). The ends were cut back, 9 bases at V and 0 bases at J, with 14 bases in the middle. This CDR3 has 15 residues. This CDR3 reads CASRTQSTTNEKLFF. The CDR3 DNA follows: TGTGCCAGCAGAACACAGTCTACAACTAATGAAAAACTGTTTTTT. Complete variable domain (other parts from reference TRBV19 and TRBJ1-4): DGGITQSPKYLFRKEGQNVTLSCEQNLNHDAMYWYRQDPGQGLRLIYYSQIVNDFQKGDIAEGYSVSREKKESFPLTVTSAQKNPTAFYLCASRTQSTTNEKLFFGSGTQLSVL.

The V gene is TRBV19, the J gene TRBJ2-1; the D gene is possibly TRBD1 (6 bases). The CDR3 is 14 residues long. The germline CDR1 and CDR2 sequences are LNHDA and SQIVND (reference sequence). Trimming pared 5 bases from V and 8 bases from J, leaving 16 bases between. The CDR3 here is CASSVRQDSDEQFF. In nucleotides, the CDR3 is TGTGCCAGTAGTGTCCGACAGGACAGCGATGAGCAGTTCTTC.

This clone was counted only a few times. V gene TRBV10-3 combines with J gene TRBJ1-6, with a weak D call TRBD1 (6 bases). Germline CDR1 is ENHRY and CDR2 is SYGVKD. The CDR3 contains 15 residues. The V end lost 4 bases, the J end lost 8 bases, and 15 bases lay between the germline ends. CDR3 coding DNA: TGTGCCATCAGTGGTGGGGAACCAGGGGATTCACCCCTCCACTTT. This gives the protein CAISGGEPGDSPLHF.

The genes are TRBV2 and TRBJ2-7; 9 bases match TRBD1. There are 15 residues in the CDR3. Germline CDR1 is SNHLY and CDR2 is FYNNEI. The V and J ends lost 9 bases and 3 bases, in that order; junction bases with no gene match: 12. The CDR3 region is CARSRTGGKGYEQYF. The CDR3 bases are TGTGCCAGATCCCGAACAGGGGGCAAGGGCTACGAGCAGTACTTC.

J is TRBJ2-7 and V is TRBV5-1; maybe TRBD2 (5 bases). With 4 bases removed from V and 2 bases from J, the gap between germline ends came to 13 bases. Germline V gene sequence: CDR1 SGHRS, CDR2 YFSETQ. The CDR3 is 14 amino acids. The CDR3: CASSPAGSTYEQYF. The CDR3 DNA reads TGCGCCAGCAGCCCTGCGGGCAGTACCTACGAGCAGTACTTC.

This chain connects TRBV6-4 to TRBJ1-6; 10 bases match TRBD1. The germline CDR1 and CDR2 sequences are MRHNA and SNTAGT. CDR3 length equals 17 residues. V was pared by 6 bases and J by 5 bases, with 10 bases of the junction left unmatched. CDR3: CASSGQGELRDNSPLHF. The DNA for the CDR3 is TGTGCCAGCAGCGGACAGGGGGAACTGAGGGATAATTCACCCCTCCACTTT.

The CDR3 bases are TGCAGCGTTTCCGACGGGACGGCCTACGAGCAGTACTTC. It codes for CSVSDGTAYEQYF. The J gene is TRBJ2-7, the V gene TRBV29-1; D could derive from TRBD1 or TRBD2 (5 bases each). Looked up from germline, CDR1 is SQVTM and CDR2 is ANQGSEA. This CDR3 has 13 amino acids. The ends were cut back, 5 bases at V and 2 bases at J, with 13 bases in the middle.